This T cell receptor beta chain came from a study of shared T cell receptors in the human thymus. The V gene's germline CDR1 is KGHSH and CDR2 LQKENI. The CDR3 is 12 residues long. Trimming took 4 bases from V and 6 from J, leaving 10 bases between them. The table came from immunoSEQ multiplex PCR; TCRdb's copy has only in-frame clones and leaves some out. This table has more than 550,000 clones, 70% to 90% appearing once. In addition, the sample was reused for a study of human thymus T cells.

The clonotype was recovered from a girl under three years old with a congenital heart defect. The sample consisted of thymocytes. This chain uses TRBV18 with TRBJ2-7; D is perhaps TRBD2 (5 bases). The CDR3: CASSRGGREQYF. DNA of the CDR3: TGTGCCAGCTCACGTGGAGGCCGCGAGCAGTACTTC.